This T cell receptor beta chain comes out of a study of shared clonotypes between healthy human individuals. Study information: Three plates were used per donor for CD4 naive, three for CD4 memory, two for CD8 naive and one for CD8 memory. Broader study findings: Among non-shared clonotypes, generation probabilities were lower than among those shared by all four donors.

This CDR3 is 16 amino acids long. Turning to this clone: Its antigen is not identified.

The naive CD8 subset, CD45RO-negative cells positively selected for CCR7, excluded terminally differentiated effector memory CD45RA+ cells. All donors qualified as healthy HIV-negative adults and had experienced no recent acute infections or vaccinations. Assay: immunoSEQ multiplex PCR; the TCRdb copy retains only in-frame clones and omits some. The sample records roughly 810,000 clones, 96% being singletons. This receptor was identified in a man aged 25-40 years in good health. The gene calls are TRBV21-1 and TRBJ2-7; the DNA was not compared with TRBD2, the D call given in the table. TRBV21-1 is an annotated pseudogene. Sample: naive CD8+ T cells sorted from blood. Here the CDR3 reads CASSPNPAGAAYEQYF. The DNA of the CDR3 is TGTGCCAGCAGCCCAAATCCGGCGGGAGCCGCCTACGAGCAGTACTTC.